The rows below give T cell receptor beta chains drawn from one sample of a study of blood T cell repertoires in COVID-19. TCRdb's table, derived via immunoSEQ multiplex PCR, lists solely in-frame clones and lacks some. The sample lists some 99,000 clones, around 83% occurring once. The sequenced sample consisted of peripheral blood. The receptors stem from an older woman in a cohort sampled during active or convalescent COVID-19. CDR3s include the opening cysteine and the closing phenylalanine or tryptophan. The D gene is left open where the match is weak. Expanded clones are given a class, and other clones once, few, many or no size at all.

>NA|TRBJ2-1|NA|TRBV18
CASSPPSGVIQFF
TGTGCCAGCTCACCACCTAGCGGAGTCATCCAGTTCTTC
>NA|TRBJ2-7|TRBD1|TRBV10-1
CASSESTLGQHEQYF
TGCGCCAGCAGTGAGTCGACTCTGGGACAGCACGAGCAGTACTTC
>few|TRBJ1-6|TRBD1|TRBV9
CASSVVGTGNNSPLHF
TGTGCCAGCAGCGTAGTGGGGACAGGGAATAATTCACCCCTCCACTTT
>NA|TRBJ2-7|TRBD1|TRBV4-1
CASSHYTGTGAYEQYF
TGCGCCAGCAGCCATTATACCGGGACAGGGGCCTACGAGCAGTACTTC
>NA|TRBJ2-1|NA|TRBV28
CASSLSGISYNEQFF
TGTGCCAGCAGTTTATCGGGGATCTCCTACAATGAGCAGTTCTTC
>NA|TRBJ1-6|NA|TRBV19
CASSIGQGYNSPLHF
TGTGCCAGTAGTATTGGGCAGGGGTATAATTCACCCCTCCACTTT
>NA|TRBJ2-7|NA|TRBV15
CATSALPARQRTYEQYF
TGTGCCACCAGCGCCCTCCCCGCCCGACAGAGGACCTACGAGCAGTACTTC
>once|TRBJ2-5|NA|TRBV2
CASASIQETQYF
TGTGCCAGCGCCTCTATACAAGAGACCCAGTACTTC
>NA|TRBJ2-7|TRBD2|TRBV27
CASSLLAGDRTEQYF
TGTGCCAGCAGCCTCTTAGCGGGAGACCGTACCGAGCAGTACTTC
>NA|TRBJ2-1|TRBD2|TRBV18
CASSPRLAPEGNEQFF
TGTGCCAGCTCACCCCGACTAGCCCCTGAGGGAAATGAGCAGTTCTTC
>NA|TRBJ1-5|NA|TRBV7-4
CASSELRRIGNQPQHF
TGTGCCAGCAGCGAATTGCGGAGGATAGGCAATCAGCCCCAGCATTTT
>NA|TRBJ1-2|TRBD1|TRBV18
CASSPQGQGALGYGYTF
TGTGCCAGCTCACCACAGGGACAGGGGGCACTTGGGTATGGCTACACCTTC
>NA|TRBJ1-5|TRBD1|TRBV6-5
CASRGPTGAHF
TGTGCCAGCAGAGGACCTACAGGGGCCCATTTT
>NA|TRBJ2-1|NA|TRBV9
CASSPQGYEQFF
TGTGCCAGCAGCCCTCAGGGGTATGAGCAGTTCTTC
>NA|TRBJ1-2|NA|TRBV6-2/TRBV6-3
CASSYGGEDIYGYTF
TGTGCCAGCAGTTACGGCGGCGAAGATATCTATGGCTACACCTTC
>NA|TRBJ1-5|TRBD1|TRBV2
CASSQGAPNQPQHF
TGTGCCAGTAGCCAGGGGGCCCCCAATCAGCCCCAGCATTTT
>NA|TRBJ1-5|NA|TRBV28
CASSSGGVQPQHF
TGTGCCAGCAGTTCTGGGGGGGTACAGCCCCAGCATTTT
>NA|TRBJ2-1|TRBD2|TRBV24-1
CATSDSAGGQNEQFF
TGTGCCACCAGTGATTCAGCGGGGGGGCAGAATGAGCAGTTCTTC
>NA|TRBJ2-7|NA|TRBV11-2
CASSFPSTRGSTYEQYF
TGTGCCAGCAGCTTTCCTTCAACCAGGGGTTCTACCTACGAGCAGTACTTC
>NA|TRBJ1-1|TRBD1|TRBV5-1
CASSLGTVNTEAFF
TGCGCCAGCAGCCTCGGGACAGTGAACACTGAAGCTTTCTTT
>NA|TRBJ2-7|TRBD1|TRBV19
CASSVLTGAYEQYF
TGTGCCAGTAGTGTATTGACAGGGGCGTACGAGCAGTACTTC
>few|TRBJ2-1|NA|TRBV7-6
CASSLLASYNEQFF
TGTGCCAGCAGCTTACTGGCCTCCTACAATGAGCAGTTCTTC
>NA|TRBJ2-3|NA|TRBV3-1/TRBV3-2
CASSQEGGPEGDTQYF
TGTGCCAGCAGCCAAGAAGGAGGACCAGAGGGAGATACGCAGTATTTT
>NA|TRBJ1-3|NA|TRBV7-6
CASSPNGGFSGNTIYF
TGTGCCAGCAGCCCTAACGGCGGGTTCTCTGGAAACACCATATATTTT
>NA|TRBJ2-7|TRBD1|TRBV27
CASRTGISSYEQYF
TGTGCCAGCAGGACAGGGATAAGCTCCTACGAGCAGTACTTC
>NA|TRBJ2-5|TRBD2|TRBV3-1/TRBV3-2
CASSPTSGQETQYF
TGTGCCAGCAGCCCGACTAGCGGCCAAGAGACCCAGTACTTC
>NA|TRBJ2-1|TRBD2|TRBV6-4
CASSERGGPGNEQFF
TGTGCCAGCAGTGAACGGGGGGGCCCGGGCAATGAGCAGTTCTTC
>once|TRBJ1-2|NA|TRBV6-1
CASSEEHRTHYGYTF
TGTGCCAGCAGTGAAGAGCACAGAACCCACTATGGCTACACCTTC
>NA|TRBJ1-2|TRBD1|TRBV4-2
CASSQDRGNYGYTF
TGTGCCAGCAGCCAAGACAGGGGGAACTATGGCTACACCTTC
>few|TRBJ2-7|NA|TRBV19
CASSPLWRGSYEQYF
TGTGCCAGTAGCCCCTTATGGCGCGGATCCTACGAGCAGTACTTC
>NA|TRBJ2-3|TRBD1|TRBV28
CASSYGQGYTDTQYF
TGTGCCAGCAGTTATGGACAGGGTTACACAGATACGCAGTATTTT
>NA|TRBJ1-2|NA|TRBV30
CAWNPIGGNYGYTF
TGTGCCTGGAACCCCATCGGGGGAAACTATGGCTACACCTTC
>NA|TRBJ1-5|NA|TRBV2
CASSEGGRISNQPQHF
TGTGCCAGCAGTGAAGGAGGTCGGATTAGCAATCAGCCCCAGCATTTT
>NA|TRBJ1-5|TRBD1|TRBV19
CASSAVGQSLVQPQHF
TGTGCCAGTAGTGCGGTGGGACAGTCCCTCGTTCAGCCCCAGCATTTT
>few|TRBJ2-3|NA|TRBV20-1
CSASNPGGADTQYF
TGCAGTGCTAGTAACCCCGGTGGGGCGGATACGCAGTATTTT
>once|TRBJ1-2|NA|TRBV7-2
CASSKVEGSPLDYGYTF
TGTGCCAGCAGCAAAGTAGAGGGCTCCCCTCTGGACTATGGCTACACCTTC
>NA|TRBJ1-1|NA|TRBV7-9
CASSLRVDTEAFF
TGTGCCAGCAGCTTAAGAGTAGACACTGAAGCTTTCTTT
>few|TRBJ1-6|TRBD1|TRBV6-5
CASRRQGASNSPLHF
TGTGCCAGCAGACGACAGGGGGCAAGTAATTCACCCCTCCACTTT
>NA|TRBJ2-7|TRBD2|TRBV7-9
CASSPLGTGGKYEQYF
TGTGCCAGCAGCCCACTCGGTACGGGAGGGAAATACGAGCAGTACTTC
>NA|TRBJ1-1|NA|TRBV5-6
CASSTQRGGIEAFF
TGTGCCAGCAGCACCCAGCGGGGGGGGATTGAAGCTTTCTTT
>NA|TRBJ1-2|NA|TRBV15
CATTLGRGADGYTF
TGTGCCACCACCCTGGGGCGGGGGGCCGATGGCTACACCTTC
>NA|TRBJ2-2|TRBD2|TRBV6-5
CARGGRNTGELFF
TGTGCTAGAGGCGGGAGGAACACCGGGGAGCTGTTTTTT
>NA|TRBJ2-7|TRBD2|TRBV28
CASRPAGLAGAYEQYF
TGTGCCAGCAGGCCCGCCGGACTAGCGGGAGCGTACGAGCAGTACTTC
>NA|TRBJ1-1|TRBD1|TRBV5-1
CASSLGGQGGPGTEAFF
TGCGCCAGCAGCTTGGGCGGACAGGGGGGCCCGGGGACTGAAGCTTTCTTT
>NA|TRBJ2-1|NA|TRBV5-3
CARSLYGSPSSSNEQFF
TGTGCCAGAAGCTTGTACGGATCTCCTAGCTCGAGTAATGAGCAGTTCTTC
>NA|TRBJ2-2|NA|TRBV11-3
CASSSPNGLNPGELFF
TGTGCCAGCAGCTCCCCCAATGGACTCAATCCCGGGGAGCTGTTTTTT